This T cell receptor beta chain appears in the sequencing data of a study of beta chain features in type 1 diabetes. Study context: There were 107,917,701 sorted cells examined across all samples.

Only a few counts were recorded for this clone. The V segment lost 5 bases and the J segment 3 bases; nucleotides outside the gene matches: 4. The V gene's germline CDR1 is SEHNR and CDR2 FQNEAQ (reference sequence). The CDR3 covers 14 residues. All of the isolated RNA was reverse transcribed, so expressed TCRB transcripts were sequenced. This table comes from immunoSEQ multiplex PCR, and its TCRdb copy is limited to in-frame clones, with some not included. The sample has some 900,000 clones, 15% to 20% seen once. The sequenced sample was naive CD4+ T cells from blood. The receptor's source is a young woman in good health. The rearrangement uses TRBV7-9 and TRBJ2-5; 9 nucleotides line up with TRBD2. Here the CDR3 reads CASSIRLAEETQYF. The CDR3 DNA reads TGTGCCAGCAGCATCAGACTAGCGGAAGAGACCCAGTACTTC. The full variable domain, completed using reference TRBV7-9 and TRBJ2-5, is DTGVSQNPRHKITKRGQNVTFRCDPISEHNRLYWYRQTLGQGPEFLTYFQNEAQLEKSRLLSDRFSAERPKGSFSTLEIQRTEQGDSAMYLCASSIRLAEETQYFGPGTRLLVL.